This T cell receptor beta chain was observed in a study of shared clonotypes between healthy human individuals. Details on this clone: Its antigen is undetermined.

As defined, naive CD8 cells were CD45RO-negative and positively selected for CCR7, with terminally differentiated effector memory CD45RA+ cells excluded. Per germline, CDR1 SGHRS and CDR2 YFSETQ. There are 14 residues in the CDR3. The V and J ends lost 0 bases and 5 bases respectively, with 11 bases between them. Sorted-subset replicate PCR reactions contained roughly 190 ng DNA, corresponding to approximately 30,000 T cell genomes. TCRdb's copy holds only in-frame clones and misses some; the assay was immunoSEQ multiplex PCR. The sample yields around 2,000,000 clones, about 92% seen once. Study conclusions and caveats: Relative to clonotypes present in all four donors, those not shared had lower generation probabilities.

The sample consisted of naive CD8+ T cells from PBMCs. This clonotype was obtained from a man aged 18 to 30 in good health. Some clones in this sample may be carry-over from other donors' samples. This sequence joins TRBV5-1 and TRBJ2-5, with D perhaps given as TRBD1 or TRBD2 (6 bases each). CDR3: CASSLEGGSETQYF. CDR3 sequence (DNA): TGCGCCAGCAGCTTGGAGGGGGGATCGGAGACCCAGTACTTC.